Listed below are T cell receptor beta chains from one sample, sequenced in a study of cytotoxic CD8 clonotypes in ibrutinib-treated CLL. Method: immunoSEQ multiplex PCR; TCRdb's copy keeps in-frame clones and lacks some. The table records approximately 190,000 clones, about four fifths of them present only once. Here the sequenced sample was PBMCs, taken after 12 months of ibrutinib treatment. Every receptor here comes from a human donor with chronic lymphocytic leukemia. Both conserved end residues are part of each CDR3. D genes are given only for firm matches. Size values are once, few and many counts, or a class for expanded clones, and some rows have none.

v_gene	d_gene	abundance	j_gene	CDR3nt	CDR3aa
TRBV5-1	-	-	TRBJ1-3	TGCGCCAGCAGCTTGCAGTCGGGAGGCACTGGAAACACCATATATTTT	CASSLQSGGTGNTIYF
TRBV27	TRBD1	-	TRBJ1-1	TGTGCCAGCAGTCAAAGACAGGGGGTGAACACTGAAGCTTTCTTT	CASSQRQGVNTEAFF
TRBV2	-	-	TRBJ2-1	TGTGCCAGCTTCCCAGGACGAGTGTCCTACAATGAGCAGTTCTTC	CASFPGRVSYNEQFF
TRBV19	-	-	TRBJ2-1	TGTGCCAGTAGTCCCGTTCTTGGTGAGCAGTTCTTC	CASSPVLGEQFF
TRBV5-1	-	-	TRBJ2-5	TGCGCCAGCAGCTTGGCCCGGTATCGGGAGACCCAGTACTTC	CASSLARYRETQYF
TRBV10-3	-	-	TRBJ2-7	TGTGCCGTAACTGGGAGCTCCTACGAGCAGTACTTC	CAVTGSSYEQYF
TRBV19	-	once	TRBJ1-1	TGTGCCAGTAGTATAGTTTTAGGACCGAACACTGAAGCTTTCTTT	CASSIVLGPNTEAFF
TRBV7-3	-	-	TRBJ1-2	TGTGCCAGCAGCCCCGACAGAATATCTTATGGCTACACCTTC	CASSPDRISYGYTF
TRBV21-1	-	-	TRBJ1-5	TGTGCCAGCAGCAAAGGGTTTGAGAGGTTTGGCAATCAGCCCCAGCATTTT	CASSKGFERFGNQPQHF
TRBV6-5	-	-	TRBJ2-2	TGTGCCAGCAGACACACGGGGGCTAACACCGGGGAGCTGTTTTTT	CASRHTGANTGELFF
TRBV18	-	-	TRBJ2-3	TGTGCCAGCTCAGCACAGCGGAGTTTATGGGTAGATACGCAGTATTTT	CASSAQRSLWVDTQYF
TRBV19	-	-	TRBJ2-1	TGTGCCAGTAACATTTTCATGGGGAATGAGCAGTTCTTC	CASNIFMGNEQFF
TRBV14	TRBD2	-	TRBJ2-3	TGTGCCAGCAGCCAAGATATTAACGCGGGAGCCACAGATACGCAGTATTTT	CASSQDINAGATDTQYF
TRBV19	TRBD1	-	TRBJ1-2	TGTGCCAGTAGTATAGTGAACCCGGGACAGGGGGCATCTGGCTATGGCTACACCTTC	CASSIVNPGQGASGYGYTF
TRBV11-3	-	-	TRBJ2-1	TGTGCCAGCAGCTCGGGACTTTTCATCTACAATGAGCAGTTCTTC	CASSSGLFIYNEQFF
TRBV6-1	-	-	TRBJ1-2	TGTGCCAGCAGTGAAGGGGGAGGAAATCTTAACTATGGCTACACCTTC	CASSEGGGNLNYGYTF
TRBV18	-	once	TRBJ2-6	TGTGCCAGCTCACCACCGGGGCGGAACTCTGGGGCCAACGTCCTGACTTTC	CASSPPGRNSGANVLTF
TRBV5-1	TRBD1	-	TRBJ2-5	TGCGCCAGCAGCCTGGGACAGGCAGAGACCCAGTACTTC	CASSLGQAETQYF
TRBV30	TRBD2	once	TRBJ2-5	TGTGCCTGGAGTGTAATGGGGGGGATGTATGGGACCCAGTACTTC	CAWSVMGGMYGTQYF
TRBV7-9	TRBD2	-	TRBJ2-1	TGTGCCAGCAGCCAACCCCTAGCGGGGACCCACAATGAGCAGTTCTTC	CASSQPLAGTHNEQFF
TRBV5-4	-	few	TRBJ2-3	TGTGCCAGCAGCTTGACGGGAGCGGGCGCAGATACGCAGTATTTT	CASSLTGAGADTQYF
TRBV2	-	-	TRBJ2-6	TGTGCCAGCAGTGAACGAGGAGGAACTGGGGCCAACGTCCTGACTTTC	CASSERGGTGANVLTF
TRBV25-1	-	-	TRBJ1-2	TGTGCCAGCAGGGGACCGGGGAACTACGGCTACACCTTC	CASRGPGNYGYTF
TRBV19	TRBD1	once	TRBJ2-7	TGTGCCAGTAGTTCGACAGGGACCTCCTACGAGCAGTACTTC	CASSSTGTSYEQYF
TRBV10-3	-	-	TRBJ1-4	TGTGCCATCAGTGAGTCAGGGGCCGAGGATGAAAAACTGTTTTTT	CAISESGAEDEKLFF
TRBV28	-	-	TRBJ2-5	TGTGCCAGCAGTCCCGCCTCGCCGGAGACCCAGTACTTC	CASSPASPETQYF
TRBV1	-	-	TRBJ2-2	TGCACCAGCAGCCAAGATAAGACTAGCGGGGGGAGCACCGGGGAGCTGTTTTTT	CTSSQDKTSGGSTGELFF
TRBV9	-	-	TRBJ1-1	TGTGCCAGCAGCGTAGTCGGGCGACCTGAAGCTTTCTTT	CASSVVGRPEAFF
TRBV15	-	-	TRBJ1-5	TGTGCCACCAGATGGGGGGATAATCAGCCCCAGCATTTT	CATRWGDNQPQHF
TRBV25-1	-	-	TRBJ2-3	TGTGCCAGCAGTGAATACGGGTCAGCTGACACAGATACGCAGTATTTT	CASSEYGSADTDTQYF
TRBV7-2	-	-	TRBJ2-2	TGTGCCAGCAGCTTATGGCCGAACACCGGGGAGCTGTTTTTT	CASSLWPNTGELFF
TRBV9	-	-	TRBJ2-3	TGTGCCAGCAGCGTAGAGTCACTGAGCACAGATACGCAGTATTTT	CASSVESLSTDTQYF
TRBV7-3	TRBD1	-	TRBJ2-1	TGTGCCAGCAGCCTTGGACAGGGGGCGCATGAGCAGTTCTTC	CASSLGQGAHEQFF
TRBV27	-	-	TRBJ1-3	TGTGCCAGCAGAACGGCCTCTGGAAACACCATATATTTT	CASRTASGNTIYF
TRBV6-6	-	-	TRBJ2-5	TGTGCCAGCAGCCTAACACAGGGATGGGAGACCCAGTACTTC	CASSLTQGWETQYF
TRBV25-1	-	-	TRBJ1-1	TGTGCCAGCCGCAGGGGAAGTCGAACTGAAGCTTTCTTT	CASRRGSRTEAFF
TRBV5-6	TRBD2	-	TRBJ2-7	TGTGCCAGCTATACTAGCGGCACTTTCTACGAGCAGTACTTC	CASYTSGTFYEQYF
TRBV14	-	-	TRBJ2-7	TGTGCCAGCAGCCAAGGGTCGGGGGTGGTATACGAGCAGTACTTC	CASSQGSGVVYEQYF
TRBV7-9	-	-	TRBJ2-7	TGTGCCAGCAGCTCCAGACACACTTCCTACGAGCAGTACTTC	CASSSRHTSYEQYF
TRBV2	-	-	TRBJ2-1	TGTGCCAGCAGTGTACACCGGGCGGATGAGCAGTTCTTC	CASSVHRADEQFF
TRBV6-6	-	many	TRBJ1-4	TGTGCCAGCAGTTACGGGACCGGTGAAAAACTGTTTTTT	CASSYGTGEKLFF
TRBV4-1	-	-	TRBJ2-7	TGCGCCAGCAGCCAAGACCCAGGGCCGGGGTACGAGCAGTACTTC	CASSQDPGPGYEQYF
TRBV13	-	-	TRBJ1-6	TGTGCCAGCAGCTTGTCCGACATTGGGAGTCGCAGGCATTCACCCCTCCACTTT	CASSLSDIGSRRHSPLHF
TRBV5-5	-	-	TRBJ2-1	TGTGCCAGCAGCCCCCCCGGGCTAGCATACTACAATGAGCAGTTCTTC	CASSPPGLAYYNEQFF
TRBV9	-	many	TRBJ1-5	TGTGCCAGCAGCGTCGGGTGGGACAATCAGCCCCAGCATTTT	CASSVGWDNQPQHF
TRBV28	-	once	TRBJ2-7	TGTGCCAGCAGTCCGCCGGGCGGGGCCACCCCCGGGCAGTACTTC	CASSPPGGATPGQYF
TRBV5-1	-	-	TRBJ1-5	TGCGCCAGCAGCTTGAGTCAGGGGACTCAGCCCCAGCATTTT	CASSLSQGTQPQHF
TRBV5-1	-	-	TRBJ1-1	TGCGCCAGCAGCTTGGAAGGGTCCACTGAAGCTTTCTTT	CASSLEGSTEAFF
TRBV4-1	-	few	TRBJ2-7	TGCGCCAGCAGCCAAGGCCGGTCCGGGACATGGGGAATCTACGAGCAGTACTTC	CASSQGRSGTWGIYEQYF
TRBV11-2	-	-	TRBJ2-3	TGTGCCAGCAGCTTAGACGTTGGGCAGCTACTCCCAGATACGCAGTATTTT	CASSLDVGQLLPDTQYF
TRBV5-1	-	-	TRBJ2-5	TGCGCCAGCAGGCCAACCAGCGCCCAGGAGACCCAGTACTTC	CASRPTSAQETQYF
TRBV19	-	-	TRBJ1-2	TGTGCCAGTAGTATACCGGTCAGCAACTATGGCTACACCTTC	CASSIPVSNYGYTF
TRBV6-5	-	-	TRBJ2-5	TGTGCCAGCAGTCACGGACGGGACGGAGAGACCCAGTACTTC	CASSHGRDGETQYF
TRBV11-3	-	-	TRBJ2-7	TGTGCCAGCCGCGCAGGTCCCGGCTCTCACGAGCAGTACTTC	CASRAGPGSHEQYF
TRBV28	TRBD1	-	TRBJ1-2	TGTGCCAGCAGTGCGGGACAGAATAACTATGGCTACACCTTC	CASSAGQNNYGYTF
TRBV30	-	-	TRBJ1-1	TGTGCCTGGGGGGTGAACACTGAAGCTTTCTTT	CAWGVNTEAFF
TRBV6-1	TRBD1	-	TRBJ1-2	TGTGCCAGCAGTGAAGCTGGGACAGCCTATGGCTACACCTTC	CASSEAGTAYGYTF
TRBV11-2	TRBD1	-	TRBJ1-4	TGTGCCAGCAGCTTGGACAGGGTGGGGGAAAAACTGTTTTTT	CASSLDRVGEKLFF